Below are 26 T cell receptor beta chains sequenced from a single sample in a study of OX40 agonist ivuxolimab in advanced cancers. Only in-frame clones appear in the TCRdb table, and some are missing; sequencing was by immunoSEQ multiplex PCR. The sample records fewer than 85,000 clones, 90% to 95% being singletons. Sequencing used CD4+ or CD8+ T cells sorted from blood, obtained in a trial of the OX40 agonist ivuxolimab. The receptors derive from an adult with an advanced solid tumor such as melanoma, head and neck, liver or kidney cancer.

The chain links TRBV21-1 to TRBJ1-2; the table's TRBD1 call for D was not verified on the DNA. TRBV21-1 is labeled a pseudogene. CDR3 length: 10 residues. The CDR3 reads CASNPTGRYF. The DNA for the CDR3 is TGTGCCAGCAACCCGACAGGGAGGTATTTC.

The V and J genes are TRBV5-4 and TRBJ2-7, with D perhaps TRBD2 (6 bases). Per germline, CDR1 SGHNT and CDR2 YYREEE (reference sequence). With 2 bases removed from V and 5 bases from J, the gap between germline ends came to 14 bases. The CDR3 consists of 14 residues. The CDR3 here is CASSFGGGFDEQYF. The CDR3 nucleotides read TGTGCCAGCAGCTTCGGGGGAGGTTTTGACGAGCAGTACTTC.

Here the CDR3 DNA reads TGTGCCAGCAGCGCCGGCCAAGTGAGCCAAGAGACCCAGTACTTC. This translates into CASSAGQVSQETQYF. The rearrangement uses TRBV9 and TRBJ2-5; D gene ambiguous. The V and J ends lost 3 bases and 1 base respectively, with 13 bases between them. Germline V CDR1 and CDR2: SGDLS, YYNGEE. The CDR3 is made up of 15 amino acids.

The chain is built from TRBV7-2 and TRBJ1-5; TRBD1 matches at 7 bases. Per germline, CDR1 SGHTA and CDR2 FQGNSA. The CDR3 extends over 16 amino acids. The J segment lost 0 bases and the V segment lost 4 bases, leaving 6 bases of the junction unmatched. The chain's CDR3 is CASSSEQGNSNQPQHF. The CDR3 DNA sequence: TGTGCCAGCAGCTCAGAACAGGGGAATAGCAATCAGCCCCAGCATTTT.

The rearrangement uses TRBV6-5 and TRBJ1-4, with D perhaps matching TRBD1 (5 bases). V shed 0 bases and J shed 5 bases, with 10 bases lying between them. CDR1 is MNHEY and CDR2 is SVGAGI in the germline V gene. The CDR3 covers 15 residues. CDR3 protein: CASSYSGLENEKLFF. The CDR3 bases are TGTGCCAGCAGTTACTCGGGGCTGGAGAATGAAAAACTGTTTTTT.

J is TRBJ2-1 and V is TRBV18; 7 bases match TRBD2. Germline CDR1 KGHSH, CDR2 LQKENI. The CDR3 totals 14 residues. Germline trimming cut 5 bases from V and 6 bases from J; bases unmatched to any gene: 7. The CDR3 bases are TGTGCCAGCTCAGAAGAACTAGCGCCCAATGAGCAGTTCTTC. It is translated as CASSEELAPNEQFF.

This clone came up once. V and J are TRBV7-2 and TRBJ2-7; D gene unclear. The CDR3 covers 13 residues. Germline CDR1 reads SGHTA; CDR2 reads FQGNSA. V lost 5 bases and J lost 2, with 10 bases in between. This chain's CDR3 is CASSQRLTYEQYF. The CDR3 DNA is TGTGCCAGCAGCCAACGTCTAACCTACGAGCAGTACTTC.

V usage is TRBV2 and J usage is TRBJ1-5; 8 bases line up with TRBD1. V was pared by 5 bases and J by 4 bases, with 4 bases of the junction left unmatched. The CDR3 contains 14 residues. Germline V lookup: CDR1 SNHLY, CDR2 FYNNEI. CDR3 DNA sequence: TGTGCCAGCAGTCTTACAGGGGGTAATCAGCCCCAGCATTTT. Its protein product is CASSLTGGNQPQHF.

The rearrangement links TRBV11-3 to TRBJ1-5; the match to TRBD1 covers 8 bases. J gave up 4 bases and V 5 bases, and 7 bases lay outside the gene matches. Germline lookup yields CDR1 SGHNT and CDR2 YENEEA. The length of the CDR3 is 15 residues. The CDR3 protein is CASSPGGQGNQPQHF. DNA for the CDR3: TGTGCCAGCAGCCCCGGAGGACAGGGTAATCAGCCCCAGCATTTT.

The V gene is TRBV5-1, the J gene TRBJ2-1; unclear D gene. The V gene lost 3 bases and the J gene lost 4 bases, with 2 bases spanning the gap. Germline V gene lookup returns CDR1 SGHRS and CDR2 YFSETQ. CDR3 length: 11 amino acids. The CDR3, as DNA: TGCGCCAGCAGCTCGTACAATGAGCAGTTCTTC. The encoded protein is CASSSYNEQFF.

This rearrangement joins TRBV6-6 to TRBJ1-5, with unresolved D. The germline CDR1 and CDR2 sequences are MNHNY and SVGAGI (reference sequence). This CDR3 has 15 amino acids. Trimming took 1 base from V and 0 from J, leaving 7 bases between them. CDR3 coding DNA: TGTGCCAGCAGTTACTTCCAGGATAGCAATCAGCCCCAGCATTTT. Its translation: CASSYFQDSNQPQHF.

The chain uses TRBV5-6 and TRBJ2-7; 8 positions agree with TRBD1. Germline CDR1 SGHDT, CDR2 YYEEEE. The CDR3 length is 15 residues. The trim removed 0 bases at V and 2 bases at J, leaving 4 bases unmatched. The CDR3 DNA reads TGTGCCAGCAGCTTGGTCGGGACAGGTGCCTACGAGCAGTACTTC. Amino acids: CASSLVGTGAYEQYF.

The genes are TRBV7-8 and TRBJ2-1, with D maybe TRBD1 (5 bases). Germline V gene data show CDR1 as SGHVS and CDR2 as FQNEAQ. V was clipped by 5 bases and J by 6 bases, with 20 bases between them. The CDR3 has 16 residues. The CDR3 sequence: CASSSQSGIGANEQFF. DNA of the CDR3: TGTGCCAGCAGCAGCCAATCTGGGATTGGGGCCAATGAGCAGTTCTTC.

The gene calls are TRBV28 and TRBJ1-1; tentatively, D is TRBD1 (5 bases). The length of the CDR3 is 14 residues. Germline values: CDR1 MDHEN, CDR2 SYDVKM. With 6 bases removed from V and 4 bases from J, the gap between germline ends came to 15 bases. The CDR3 DNA sequence: TGTGCCAGCAGACCCCAGGGTATGGGCACTGAAGCTTTCTTT. Amino acids: CASRPQGMGTEAFF.

This chain links TRBV6-5 with TRBJ2-2; either TRBD1 or TRBD2 may fit D (5 bases each). The V and J ends lost 2 bases and 6 bases respectively, with 10 bases between them. Per the germline V gene, CDR1 is MNHEY and CDR2 is SVGAGI. The CDR3 consists of 14 residues. CDR3 region: CASSYRGDAGELFF. CDR3 in DNA: TGTGCCAGCAGTTACCGAGGGGACGCCGGGGAGCTGTTTTTT.

The chain joins TRBV6-6 to TRBJ2-7; 10 bases agree with TRBD1. This CDR3 has 14 residues. The ends lost 7 bases at V and 7 bases at J; junction bases unmatched: 10. Germline V gene sequence: CDR1 MNHNY, CDR2 SVGAGI (reference sequence). The CDR3 region is CASTRGQGTREQYF. Here the CDR3 DNA reads TGTGCCAGCACGCGGGGACAGGGGACGAGGGAGCAGTACTTC.

This chain joins TRBV29-1 and TRBJ1-2, with TRBD1 matching over 7 bases. The CDR3 contains 13 residues. The germline V gene has CDR1 SQVTM and CDR2 ANQGSEA. With 3 bases clipped from V and 5 bases from J, the junction kept 6 bases outside the gene matches. Written as DNA, the CDR3 is TGCAGCGTTGAGGCAGGGGGAGGGTATGGCTACACCTTC. It specifies CSVEAGGGYGYTF.

This clone was seen once. The chain couples TRBV4-2 to TRBJ2-2; 8 bases align to TRBD1. The CDR3 loop spans 15 amino acids. The germline V gene has CDR1 LGHNA and CDR2 YNFKEQ. Trimming at V came to 4 bases and at J to 0 bases, leaving 1 base not matched to a gene. CDR3 loop: CASSLQGANTGELFF. For the CDR3, the DNA is TGTGCCAGCAGCCTACAGGGGGCGAACACCGGGGAGCTGTTTTTT.

V and J are TRBV9 and TRBJ1-5, with D perhaps TRBD1 (6 bases). Germline V gene data show CDR1 as SGDLS and CDR2 as YYNGEE. With 0 bases removed from V and 4 bases from J, the gap between germline ends came to 11 bases. The CDR3 sequence is 15 residues long. The CDR3 reads CASSVGKGGNQPQHF. DNA of the CDR3: TGTGCCAGCAGCGTAGGGAAGGGGGGAAATCAGCCCCAGCATTTT.

The V call is TRBV6-6, the J call TRBJ2-7, with 11 bases matching TRBD2. The germline gives CDR1 MNHNY, CDR2 SVGAGI (reference sequence). The CDR3 runs 16 residues. The trim removed 2 bases at V and 0 bases at J, leaving 3 bases unmatched. CDR3 bases: TGTGCCAGCAGTTACAAAACTAGCGGGAGCTCCTACGAGCAGTACTTC. This translates into CASSYKTSGSSYEQYF.

Regarding this clone: A read error may produce the germline difference seen at one junction end. The chain combines TRBV19 with TRBJ2-5; weak D call: TRBD1 (6 bases). The CDR3 covers 14 residues. From germline, CDR1 is LNHDA and CDR2 SQIVND (reference sequence). The CDR3 DNA follows: TGTGCCAGTAGTTCCTCCCCAGGGGAAGAGTCCCAGTACTTC. It specifies CASSSSPGEESQYF.

The V gene is TRBV6-1, the J gene TRBJ2-5, with unresolved D. CDR3 length: 14 amino acids. Trimming took off 5 bases at V and 4 bases at J, with 14 bases between the two ends. Germline V CDR1 and CDR2: MNHNS, SASEGT. CDR3 loop: CASSPKTLGETQYF. CDR3 sequence (DNA): TGTGCCAGCAGTCCAAAGACTTTGGGAGAGACCCAGTACTTC.

Of note for this clone: This CDR3 is also generated by other DNA sequences in the sample. The chain couples TRBV5-1 to TRBJ2-5, with D possibly matching TRBD1 (6 bases). The V and J ends lost 0 bases and 6 bases respectively, with 12 bases between them. This CDR3 contains 14 residues. Germline CDR1 is SGHRS and CDR2 is YFSETQ. CDR3: CASSLDSGEKTQYF. CDR3 DNA sequence: TGCGCCAGCAGCTTGGATTCAGGGGAAAAGACCCAGTACTTC.

The V call is TRBV4-2, the J call TRBJ1-5, with D maybe TRBD1 (6 bases). Trimming stripped 1 base from V and 1 base from J, with 11 bases between. There are 16 residues in the CDR3. From germline, CDR1 is LGHNA and CDR2 YNFKEQ. The CDR3 DNA is TGTGCCAGCAGCCAAGCGTACAGGGAGAGCAATCAGCCCCAGCATTTT. Amino acid sequence: CASSQAYRESNQPQHF.

This chain connects TRBV28 to TRBJ1-1, with D maybe TRBD1 (6 bases). Between the trimmed V and J ends, which lost 5 bases and 4 bases, there was a span of 8 bases. Germline V gives CDR1 MDHEN, CDR2 SYDVKM. The CDR3 covers 12 residues. The CDR3 region is CASSVTGTEAFF. CDR3 DNA: TGTGCCAGCAGTGTGACAGGCACTGAAGCTTTCTTT.

The chain links TRBV2 to TRBJ1-1; 7 bases agree with TRBD1. V was pared by 1 base and J by 1 base, with 6 bases of the junction left unmatched. CDR1 is SNHLY, CDR2 FYNNEI, per germline. This CDR3 region has 16 residues. CDR3 sequence reads: CASSEGLGTANTEAFF. In nucleotides, the CDR3 is TGTGCCAGCAGTGAAGGGCTAGGGACAGCGAACACTGAAGCTTTCTTT.